This entry describes one T cell receptor beta chain. Its antigen is undetermined. Some clones are missing from TCRdb's copy, which holds only in-frame ones; the method was immunoSEQ multiplex PCR. Of 45,000 to 65,000 clones in the sample, just under 75% are singletons; the top ten hold around 15%. Every patient relapsed after autologous stem cell transplantation, and brentuximab vedotin exposure varied. Complete response, partial response or progressive disease was recorded as best response. These data are taken from a study of PD-1 blockade in classical Hodgkin lymphoma. CDR1 is WSHSY and CDR2 is SAAADI in the germline V gene. This CDR3 is built from 12 residues. With V trimmed by 9 bases and J by 7 bases, 7 bases remained unmatched. Study-wide results and limits: Differences between repertoires have undefined causes, possibly disease activity or prior therapy. Prior to therapy, complete responders displayed diversity much like that of newly diagnosed patients.

The chain couples TRBV10-2 to TRBJ1-1, with TRBD1 identical over 8 bases. The sample in question was peripheral blood mononuclear cells (PBMCs), obtained before the second cycle of nivolumab. The origin of this receptor is a human donor with classical Hodgkin lymphoma. The CDR3 DNA is TGCGCCAGTCTCGGACAGGGTGGTGAAGCTTTCTTT. It encodes CASLGQGGEAFF.